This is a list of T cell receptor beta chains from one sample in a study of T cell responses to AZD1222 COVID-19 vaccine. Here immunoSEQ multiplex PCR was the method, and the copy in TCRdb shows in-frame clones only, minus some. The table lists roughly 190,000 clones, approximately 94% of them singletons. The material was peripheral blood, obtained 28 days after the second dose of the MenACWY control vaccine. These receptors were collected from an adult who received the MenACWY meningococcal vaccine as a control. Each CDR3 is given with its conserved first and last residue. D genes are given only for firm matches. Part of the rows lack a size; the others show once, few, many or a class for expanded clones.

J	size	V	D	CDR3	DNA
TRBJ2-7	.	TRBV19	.	CASSRALGGAAYEQYF	TGTGCCAGTAGTAGGGCCCTCGGCGGGGCAGCCTACGAGCAGTACTTC
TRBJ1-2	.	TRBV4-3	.	CASSQDFDHIYGYTF	TGCGCCAGCAGCCAAGATTTCGACCATATCTATGGCTACACCTTC
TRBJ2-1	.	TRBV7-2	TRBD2	CASSSPPGSGSPHEQFF	TGTGCCAGCAGCTCCCCACCGGGTAGCGGGAGCCCACATGAGCAGTTCTTC
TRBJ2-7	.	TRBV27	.	CASNLLGSPTYEQYF	TGTGCCAGCAATCTCCTCGGGAGCCCCACCTACGAGCAGTACTTC
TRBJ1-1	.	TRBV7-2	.	CASSLAHPPGVVTEAFF	TGTGCCAGCAGCTTAGCCCACCCACCAGGGGTGGTCACTGAAGCTTTCTTT
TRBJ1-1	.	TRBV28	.	CASSPNTDRNTEAFF	TGTGCCAGCAGCCCGAATACCGACAGGAACACTGAAGCTTTCTTT
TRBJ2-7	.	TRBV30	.	CAWAQGNEQYF	TGTGCCTGGGCCCAGGGGAACGAGCAGTACTTC
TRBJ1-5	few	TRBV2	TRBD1	CATTQGEDQPQHF	TGTGCCACAACACAGGGGGAGGATCAGCCCCAGCATTTT
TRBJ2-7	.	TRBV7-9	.	CASSLISYEQYF	TGTGCCAGCAGCTTGATCTCCTACGAGCAGTACTTC
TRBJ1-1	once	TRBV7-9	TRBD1	CASSSPVGGQNMNTEAFF	TGTGCCAGCAGCTCTCCGGTGGGGGGACAGAACATGAACACTGAAGCTTTCTTT
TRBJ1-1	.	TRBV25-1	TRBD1	CASSEFGTAGTEAFF	TGTGCCAGCAGTGAATTCGGGACAGCAGGAACTGAAGCTTTCTTT
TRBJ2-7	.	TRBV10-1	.	CASSDGSAGSYEQYF	TGCGCCAGCAGTGACGGTAGCGCGGGTTCCTACGAGCAGTACTTC
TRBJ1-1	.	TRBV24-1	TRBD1	CATRDRNTEAFF	TGTGCCACCCGGGACAGGAACACTGAAGCTTTCTTT
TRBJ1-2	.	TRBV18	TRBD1	CASSHGTGRSYGYTF	TGTGCCAGCTCACACGGGACAGGGCGTAGCTATGGCTACACCTTC
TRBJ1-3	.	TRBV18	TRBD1	CASSSGDRGNTIYF	TGTGCCAGCTCATCCGGGGACAGGGGGAACACCATATATTTT
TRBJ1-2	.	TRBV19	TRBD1	CASSRAGGVRGSGYTF	TGTGCCAGTAGTAGAGCAGGGGGCGTGAGAGGATCTGGCTACACCTTC
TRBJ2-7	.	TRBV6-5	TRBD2	CASSSTRLAGYEQYF	TGTGCCAGCAGTTCAACCCGACTAGCGGGTTACGAGCAGTACTTC
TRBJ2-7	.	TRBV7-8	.	CASSILEGRYEQYF	TGTGCCAGCAGCATACTAGAAGGTCGCTACGAGCAGTACTTC
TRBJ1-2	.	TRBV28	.	CASRVALYGYTF	TGTGCCAGCAGAGTGGCGCTCTATGGCTACACCTTC
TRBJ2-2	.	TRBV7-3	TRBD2	CASSLIRLAGVPTGELFF	TGTGCCAGCAGCTTAATTAGACTAGCGGGGGTCCCCACCGGGGAGCTGTTTTTT
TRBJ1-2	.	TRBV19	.	CASRVAAGYTF	TGTGCCAGTAGAGTTGCGGCCGGCTACACCTTC
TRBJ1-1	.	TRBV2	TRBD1	CASSAQGMGGTEAFF	TGTGCCAGCAGTGCACAGGGGATGGGGGGCACTGAAGCTTTCTTT
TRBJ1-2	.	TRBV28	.	CASSGLRDGYGYTF	TGTGCCAGCAGTGGCCTCCGGGACGGCTATGGCTACACCTTC
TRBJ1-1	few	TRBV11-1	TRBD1	CASSLTGTAEAFF	TGTGCCAGCAGCCTAACCGGGACAGCCGAAGCTTTCTTT
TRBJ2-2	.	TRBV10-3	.	CAIFGSHEANTGELFF	TGTGCCATCTTCGGGAGTCACGAGGCGAACACCGGGGAGCTGTTTTTT
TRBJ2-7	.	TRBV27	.	CASSLATGTNLYEQYF	TGTGCCAGCAGTTTAGCCACAGGAACTAACCTCTACGAGCAGTACTTC
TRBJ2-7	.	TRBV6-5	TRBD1	CASIRAGTGVSEQYF	TGTGCCAGCATTCGCGCCGGGACAGGGGTTTCCGAGCAGTACTTC
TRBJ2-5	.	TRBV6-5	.	CASSRGAQETQYF	TGTGCCAGCAGCCGGGGGGCCCAAGAGACCCAGTACTTC
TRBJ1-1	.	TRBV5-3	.	CARSMAEGGDITEAFF	TGTGCCAGAAGTATGGCGGAGGGCGGCGATATCACTGAAGCTTTCTTT
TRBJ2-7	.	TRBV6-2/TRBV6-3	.	CASSRAGRGLEQYF	TGTGCCAGCAGTCGGGCGGGGAGGGGGCTCGAGCAGTACTTC
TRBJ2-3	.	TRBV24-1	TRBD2	CATSEPGLAEPDTQYF	TGTGCCACCAGTGAACCGGGACTAGCGGAACCAGATACGCAGTATTTT
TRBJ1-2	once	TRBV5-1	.	CASSFPGNYGYTF	TGCGCCAGCAGCTTCCCGGGTAACTATGGCTACACCTTC
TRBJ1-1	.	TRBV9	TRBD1	CASSPQGQGTSPEAFF	TGTGCCAGCAGCCCCCAGGGACAGGGCACCTCCCCTGAAGCTTTCTTT
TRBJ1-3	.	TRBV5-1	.	CASSLELGQRGNTIYF	TGCGCCAGCAGCTTGGAACTGGGCCAGAGGGGAAACACCATATATTTT
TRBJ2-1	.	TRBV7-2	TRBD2	CASSLDPRAGVLGYNEQFF	TGTGCCAGCAGCTTAGACCCACGGGCGGGAGTATTAGGATACAATGAGCAGTTCTTC
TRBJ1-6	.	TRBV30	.	CAWNPIIGLSPLHF	TGTGCCTGGAACCCGATAATAGGACTTTCACCCCTCCACTTT
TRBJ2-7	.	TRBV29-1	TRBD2	CSAAASGPHYEQYF	TGCAGCGCTGCCGCTAGCGGACCGCATTACGAGCAGTACTTC
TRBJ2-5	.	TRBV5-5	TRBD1	CASSWDRGRETQYF	TGTGCCAGCAGCTGGGACAGGGGCCGGGAGACCCAGTACTTC
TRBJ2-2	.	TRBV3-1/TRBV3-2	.	CASSQGPFAPTGELFF	TGTGCCAGCAGCCAAGGCCCCTTTGCTCCCACCGGGGAGCTGTTTTTT
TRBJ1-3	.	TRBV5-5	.	CASSAQLQANSGNTIYF	TGTGCCAGCAGCGCCCAATTACAGGCCAACTCTGGAAACACCATATATTTT
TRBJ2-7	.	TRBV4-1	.	CASSQGGRGPYEQYF	TGCGCCAGCAGCCAAGGAGGGAGGGGGCCCTACGAGCAGTACTTC
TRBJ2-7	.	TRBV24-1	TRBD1	CATSDPRGTGLYEQYF	TGTGCCACCAGTGATCCCCGCGGGACAGGGCTCTACGAGCAGTACTTC
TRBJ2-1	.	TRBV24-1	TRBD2	CATSDPGLAGGNNEQFF	TGTGCCACCAGTGACCCGGGACTAGCGGGAGGGAACAATGAGCAGTTCTTC
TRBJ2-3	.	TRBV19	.	CASRVTDTQYF	TGTGCCAGTAGGGTGACAGATACGCAGTATTTT
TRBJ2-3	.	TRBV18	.	CASSSSTDTQYF	TGTGCCAGCTCATCTAGCACAGATACGCAGTATTTT
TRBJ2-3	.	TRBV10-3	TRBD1	CAIRHPGQTNTDTQYF	TGTGCCATCAGGCACCCGGGACAGACGAACACAGATACGCAGTATTTT
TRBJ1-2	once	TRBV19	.	CASSQPPNYGYTF	TGTGCCAGTAGTCAACCCCCGAACTATGGCTACACCTTC
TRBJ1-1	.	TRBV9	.	CASSVVPRTNTEAFF	TGTGCCAGCAGCGTAGTCCCGAGGACGAACACTGAAGCTTTCTTT
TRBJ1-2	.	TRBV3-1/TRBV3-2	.	CASSYAGGYTF	TGTGCCAGCAGCTATGCTGGGGGCTACACCTTC
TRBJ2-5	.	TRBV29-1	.	CSVEDISRLGETQYF	TGCAGCGTTGAAGATATTAGCAGGTTGGGGGAGACCCAGTACTTC
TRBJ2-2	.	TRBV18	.	CASSPSRGHTGELFF	TGTGCCAGCTCACCATCCCGGGGGCACACCGGGGAGCTGTTTTTT
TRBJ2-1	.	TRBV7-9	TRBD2	CASSALSLAGGPSEFF	TGTGCCAGCAGCGCCCTTTCACTAGCGGGAGGGCCCTCTGAGTTCTTC
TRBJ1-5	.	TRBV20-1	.	CSASLEGQPQHF	TGCAGTGCTAGTTTGGAGGGGCAGCCCCAGCATTTT
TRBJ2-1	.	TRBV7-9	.	CASLSVVEQFF	TGTGCCAGCCTTAGCGTTGTTGAGCAGTTCTTC
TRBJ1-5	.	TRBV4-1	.	CASSQEGYQPQHF	TGCGCCAGCAGCCAAGAGGGGTATCAGCCCCAGCATTTT
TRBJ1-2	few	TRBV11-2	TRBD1	CASSQWDRAFYGYTF	TGTGCCAGCAGCCAATGGGACAGGGCCTTCTATGGCTACACCTTC
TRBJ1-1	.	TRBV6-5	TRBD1	CASRSTGAEAFF	TGTGCCAGCAGGTCGACAGGGGCTGAAGCTTTCTTT
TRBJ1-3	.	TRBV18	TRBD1	CASSPPTGGVVGNTIYF	TGTGCCAGCTCACCACCAACAGGGGGCGTGGTCGGAAACACCATATATTTT
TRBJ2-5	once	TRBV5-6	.	CASSLGRGQTQYF	TGTGCCAGCAGCTTGGGGAGGGGGCAGACCCAGTACTTC